The text below deals with one T cell receptor beta chain. These data belong to a study of blood T cell repertoires in COVID-19. Study overall: PBMCs, B-cell-depleted T cells, or T cells were the source of the cDNA or gDNA that made up the material.

Only in-frame clones appear in the TCRdb table, and some are missing; sequencing was by immunoSEQ multiplex PCR. This table has 56,000 or so clones, around 90% appearing once. The sample consisted of peripheral blood. The TCR comes from a man aged 50-59 years with active COVID-19.

The DNA of the CDR3 is TGCGCCAGCAGCTTGGTAGCGGGGGGCGAGGAGACCCAGTACTTC. Its translation: CASSLVAGGEETQYF. The rearrangement joins TRBV5-1 to TRBJ2-5, with 10 positions matching TRBD2. Germline loops: CDR1 SGHRS, CDR2 YFSETQ. J was trimmed by 5 bases and V by 0 bases; bases with no gene match: 4. The CDR3 is made up of 15 amino acids. Filled out from reference TRBV5-1 and TRBJ2-5, the complete variable domain reads KAGVTQTPRYLIKTRGQQVTLSCSPISGHRSVSWYQQTPGQGLQFLFEYFSETQRNKGNFPGRFSGRQFSNSRSEMNVSTLELGDSALYLCASSLVAGGEETQYFGPGTRLLVL.